This TCR beta chain was profiled in a study of T cell responses to AZD1222 COVID-19 vaccine. Repertoires were generated with immunoSEQ multiplex PCR, while TCRdb's copy carries only in-frame clones and drops some. The repertoire includes 250,000 to 300,000 clones, around 93% of them detected once, and approximately 0.52% sits in the top ten. Findings and limits, study-wide: The study reported that nearly half of spike-specific TCRs target unmutated variant regions. Samples come after the peak T cell response, not at day 14. Spike-wide coverage was observed for vaccine-associated CD4 TCRs, with dominant responses at 160-218 and 743-854.

The CDR3 sequence is 12 residues long. From germline, CDR1 is SGHNT and CDR2 YYREEE (reference sequence). V lost 3 bases and J 6 bases, leaving 9 bases between the germline ends. This clone is a singleton in its sample. What it binds is not known. The clonotype originates from an adult who received the AZD1222 COVID-19 vaccine. The starting material was peripheral blood, obtained 28 days after the second AZD1222 dose. The rearrangement uses TRBV5-4 and TRBJ1-1, with D maybe TRBD1 (5 bases). Here the CDR3 reads CASSSLGPEAFF. The CDR3 nucleotides read TGTGCCAGCAGCTCGTTGGGGCCTGAAGCTTTCTTT.